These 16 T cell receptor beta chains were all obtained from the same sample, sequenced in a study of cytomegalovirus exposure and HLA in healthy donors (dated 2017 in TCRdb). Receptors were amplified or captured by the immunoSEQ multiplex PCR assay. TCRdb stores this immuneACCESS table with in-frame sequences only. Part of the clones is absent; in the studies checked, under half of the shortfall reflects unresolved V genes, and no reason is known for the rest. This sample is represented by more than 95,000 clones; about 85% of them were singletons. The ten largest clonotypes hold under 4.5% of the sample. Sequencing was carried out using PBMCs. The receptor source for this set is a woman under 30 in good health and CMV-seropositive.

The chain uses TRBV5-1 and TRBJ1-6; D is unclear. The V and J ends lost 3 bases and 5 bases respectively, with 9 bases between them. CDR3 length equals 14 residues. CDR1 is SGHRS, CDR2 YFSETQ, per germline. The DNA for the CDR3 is TGCGCCAGCAGCTCGGAGTATCATAATTCACCCCTCCACTTT. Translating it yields CASSSEYHNSPLHF. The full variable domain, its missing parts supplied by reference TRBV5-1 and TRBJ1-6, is KAGVTQTPRYLIKTRGQQVTLSCSPISGHRSVSWYQQTPGQGLQFLFEYFSETQRNKGNFPGRFSGRQFSNSRSEMNVSTLELGDSALYLCASSSEYHNSPLHFGNGTRLTVT.

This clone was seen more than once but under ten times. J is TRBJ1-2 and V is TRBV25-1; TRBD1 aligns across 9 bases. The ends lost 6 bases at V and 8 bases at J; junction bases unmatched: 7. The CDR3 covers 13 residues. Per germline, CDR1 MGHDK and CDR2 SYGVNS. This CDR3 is CASSEGTGWGYTF. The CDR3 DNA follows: TGTGCCAGCAGCGAAGGGACAGGGTGGGGCTACACCTTC.

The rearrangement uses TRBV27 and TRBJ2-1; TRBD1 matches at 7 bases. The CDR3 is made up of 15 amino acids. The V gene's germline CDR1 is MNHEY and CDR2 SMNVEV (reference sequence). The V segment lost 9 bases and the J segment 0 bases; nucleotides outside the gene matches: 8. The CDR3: CASGTDKNSYNEQFF. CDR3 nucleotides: TGTGCCAGTGGGACAGACAAAAACTCCTACAATGAGCAGTTCTTC.

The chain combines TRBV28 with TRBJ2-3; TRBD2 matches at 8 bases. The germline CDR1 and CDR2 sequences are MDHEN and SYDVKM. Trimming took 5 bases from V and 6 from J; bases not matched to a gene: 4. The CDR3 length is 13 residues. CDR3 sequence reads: CASSRGGLDTQYF. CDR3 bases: TGTGCCAGCAGTCGCGGGGGGTTGGATACGCAGTATTTT.

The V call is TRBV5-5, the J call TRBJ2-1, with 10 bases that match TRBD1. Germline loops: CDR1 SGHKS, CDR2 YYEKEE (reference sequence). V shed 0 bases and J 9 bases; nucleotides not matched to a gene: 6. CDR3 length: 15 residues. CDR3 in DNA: TGTGCCAGCAGCTTGGCCGGGACAGGGGTTGGTGAGCAGTTCTTC. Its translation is CASSLAGTGVGEQFF.

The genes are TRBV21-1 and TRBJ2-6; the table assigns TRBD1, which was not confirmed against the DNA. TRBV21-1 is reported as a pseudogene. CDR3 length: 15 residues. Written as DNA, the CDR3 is TGTGCCAGCAGTGCCAGACAATCTGGGGCCAACGTCCTGACTTTC. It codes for CASSARQSGANVLTF.

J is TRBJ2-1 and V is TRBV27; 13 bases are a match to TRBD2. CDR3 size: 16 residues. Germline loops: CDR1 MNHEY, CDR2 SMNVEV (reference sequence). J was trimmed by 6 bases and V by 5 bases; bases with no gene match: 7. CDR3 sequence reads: CASSLTGTSGVNEQFF. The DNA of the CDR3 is TGTGCCAGCAGTCTTACCGGGACTAGCGGGGTCAATGAGCAGTTCTTC.

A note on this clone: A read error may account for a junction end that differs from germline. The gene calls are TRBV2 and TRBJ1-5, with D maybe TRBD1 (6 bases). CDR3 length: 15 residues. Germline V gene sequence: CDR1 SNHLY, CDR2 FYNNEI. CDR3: CASREDRYSNQPQHF. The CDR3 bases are TGTGCCAGCAGAGAAGACAGGTATAGCAATCAGCCCCAGCATTTT.

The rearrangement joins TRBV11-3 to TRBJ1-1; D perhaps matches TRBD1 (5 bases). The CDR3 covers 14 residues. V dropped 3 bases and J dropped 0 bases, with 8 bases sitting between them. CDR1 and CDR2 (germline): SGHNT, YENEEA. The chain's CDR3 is CASSLGGVNTEAFF. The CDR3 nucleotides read TGTGCCAGCAGCTTGGGGGGGGTGAACACTGAAGCTTTCTTT. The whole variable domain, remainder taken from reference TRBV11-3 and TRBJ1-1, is EAGVVQSPRYKIIEKKQPVAFWCNPISGHNTLYWYLQNLGQGPELLIRYENEEAVDDSQLPKDRFSAERLKGVDSTLKIQPAELGDSAVYLCASSLGGVNTEAFFGQGTRLTVV.

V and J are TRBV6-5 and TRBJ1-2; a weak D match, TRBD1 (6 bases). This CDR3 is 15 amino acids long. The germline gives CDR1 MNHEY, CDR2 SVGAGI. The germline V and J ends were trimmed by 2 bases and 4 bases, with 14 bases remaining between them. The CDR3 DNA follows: TGTGCCAGCAGTTACATCCAGGGGAACGTCTATGGCTACACCTTC. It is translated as CASSYIQGNVYGYTF.

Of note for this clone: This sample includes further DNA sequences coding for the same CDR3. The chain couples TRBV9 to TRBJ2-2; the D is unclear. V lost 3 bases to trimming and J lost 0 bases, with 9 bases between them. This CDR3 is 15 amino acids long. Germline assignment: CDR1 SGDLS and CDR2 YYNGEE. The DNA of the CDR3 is TGTGCCAGCAGCGCGACAATTCCGAACACCGGGGAGCTGTTTTTT. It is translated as CASSATIPNTGELFF.

CDR3 sequence reads: CASSLSGQGAFTEAFF. The CDR3 bases are TGTGCCAGCAGTTTATCCGGACAGGGGGCCTTCACTGAAGCTTTCTTT. The chain uses TRBV27 and TRBJ1-1, with 11 bases aligning to TRBD1. Germline-derived CDR1 and CDR2 are MNHEY and SMNVEV (reference sequence). The ends lost 0 bases at V and 4 bases at J; junction bases unmatched: 4. The CDR3 covers 16 residues.

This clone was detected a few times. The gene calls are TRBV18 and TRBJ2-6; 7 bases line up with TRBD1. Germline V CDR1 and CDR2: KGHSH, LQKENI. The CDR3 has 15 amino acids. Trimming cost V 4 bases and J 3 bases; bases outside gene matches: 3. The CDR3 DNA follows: TGTGCCAGCTCACGCGACAGGGTTGGGGCCAACGTCCTGACTTTC. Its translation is CASSRDRVGANVLTF.

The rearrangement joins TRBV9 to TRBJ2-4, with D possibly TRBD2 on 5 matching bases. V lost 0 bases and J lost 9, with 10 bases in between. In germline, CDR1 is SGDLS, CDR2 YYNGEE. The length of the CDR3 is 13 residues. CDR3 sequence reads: CASSVDPGSIQYF. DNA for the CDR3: TGTGCCAGCAGCGTAGACCCTGGGAGCATTCAGTACTTC.

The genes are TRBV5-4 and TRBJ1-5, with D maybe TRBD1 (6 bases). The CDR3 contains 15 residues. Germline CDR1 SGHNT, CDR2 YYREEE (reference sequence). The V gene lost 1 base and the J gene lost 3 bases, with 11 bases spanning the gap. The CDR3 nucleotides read TGTGCCAGCAGCTTGCAGGGGCAGGTCAATCAGCCCCAGCATTTT. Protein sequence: CASSLQGQVNQPQHF. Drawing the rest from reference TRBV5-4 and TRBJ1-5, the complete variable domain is ETGVTQSPTHLIKTRGQQVTLRCSSQSGHNTVSWYQQALGQGPQFIFQYYREEENGRGNFPPRFSGLQFPNYSSELNVNALELDDSALYLCASSLQGQVNQPQHFGDGTRLSIL.

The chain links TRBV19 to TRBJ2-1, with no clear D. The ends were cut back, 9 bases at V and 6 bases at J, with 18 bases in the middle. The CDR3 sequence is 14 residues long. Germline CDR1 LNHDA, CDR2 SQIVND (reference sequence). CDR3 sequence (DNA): TGTGCCAGCACTACGATGGGTCGCCCCAATGAGCAGTTCTTC. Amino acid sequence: CASTTMGRPNEQFF.